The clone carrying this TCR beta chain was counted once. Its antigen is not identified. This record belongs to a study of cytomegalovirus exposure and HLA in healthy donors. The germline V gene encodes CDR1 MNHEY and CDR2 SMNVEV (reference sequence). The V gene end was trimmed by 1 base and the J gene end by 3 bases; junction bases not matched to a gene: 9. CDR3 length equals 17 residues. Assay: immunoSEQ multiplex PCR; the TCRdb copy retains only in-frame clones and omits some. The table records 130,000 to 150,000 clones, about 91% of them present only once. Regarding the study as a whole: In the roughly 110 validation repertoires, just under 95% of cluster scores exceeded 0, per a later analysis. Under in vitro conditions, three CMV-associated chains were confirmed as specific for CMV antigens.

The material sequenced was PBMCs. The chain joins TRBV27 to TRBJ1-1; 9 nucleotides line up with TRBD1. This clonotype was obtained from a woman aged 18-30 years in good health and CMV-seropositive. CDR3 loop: CASSLFGGQGKDTEAFF. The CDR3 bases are TGTGCCAGCAGTTTATTCGGGGGACAGGGCAAGGACACTGAAGCTTTCTTT.